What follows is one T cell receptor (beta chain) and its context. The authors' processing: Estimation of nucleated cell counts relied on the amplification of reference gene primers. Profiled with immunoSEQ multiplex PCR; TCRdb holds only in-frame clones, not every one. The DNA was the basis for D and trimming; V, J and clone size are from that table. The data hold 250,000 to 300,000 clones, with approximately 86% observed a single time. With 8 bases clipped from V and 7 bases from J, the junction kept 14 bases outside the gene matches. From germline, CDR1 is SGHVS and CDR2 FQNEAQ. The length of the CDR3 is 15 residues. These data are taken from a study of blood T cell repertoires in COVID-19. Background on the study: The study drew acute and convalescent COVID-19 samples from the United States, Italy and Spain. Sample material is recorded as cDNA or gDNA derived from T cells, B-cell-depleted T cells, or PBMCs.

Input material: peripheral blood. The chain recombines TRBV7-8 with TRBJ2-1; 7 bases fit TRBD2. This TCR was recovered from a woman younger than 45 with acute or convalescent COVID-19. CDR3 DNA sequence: TGTGCCAGCGCTAGAGGAAGCGGGATAGGGAATGAGCAGTTCTTC. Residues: CASARGSGIGNEQFF.